This T cell receptor beta chain comes out of a study of shared clonotypes between healthy human individuals. Study-level points and caveats: Sampling involved blood alone; tissue repertoires likely differ.

Turning to this clone: Antigen unknown.

The study ran the assay at deep level. Replicate sorted-subset PCRs were loaded with around 220 ng DNA, about 30,000 T cell genomes. Only in-frame clones appear in the TCRdb table, and some are missing; sequencing was by immunoSEQ multiplex PCR. Of nearly 750,000 clones listed, around 77% are singletons. Germline-derived CDR1 and CDR2 are SGHTA and FQGNSA. V was clipped by 5 bases and J by 3 bases; unmatched bases: 4. The CDR3 sequence is 14 residues long. The sequence was obtained from a woman aged 30 to 39 in good health. Sample: memory CD4+ T cells sorted from blood. As for subset: CD45RA-negative fraction. The chain uses TRBV7-2 and TRBJ2-1; 7 bases fit TRBD2. The CDR3 bases are TGTGCCAGCAGCCTAACTAGCGTCTACAATGAGCAGTTCTTC. It codes for CASSLTSVYNEQFF. The full variable domain, completed using reference TRBV7-2 and TRBJ2-1, is GAGVSQSPSNKVTEKGKDVELRCDPISGHTALYWYRQSLGQGLEFLIYFQGNSAPDKSGLPSDRFSAERTGGSVSTLTIQRTQQEDSAVYLCASSLTSVYNEQFFGPGTRLTVL.